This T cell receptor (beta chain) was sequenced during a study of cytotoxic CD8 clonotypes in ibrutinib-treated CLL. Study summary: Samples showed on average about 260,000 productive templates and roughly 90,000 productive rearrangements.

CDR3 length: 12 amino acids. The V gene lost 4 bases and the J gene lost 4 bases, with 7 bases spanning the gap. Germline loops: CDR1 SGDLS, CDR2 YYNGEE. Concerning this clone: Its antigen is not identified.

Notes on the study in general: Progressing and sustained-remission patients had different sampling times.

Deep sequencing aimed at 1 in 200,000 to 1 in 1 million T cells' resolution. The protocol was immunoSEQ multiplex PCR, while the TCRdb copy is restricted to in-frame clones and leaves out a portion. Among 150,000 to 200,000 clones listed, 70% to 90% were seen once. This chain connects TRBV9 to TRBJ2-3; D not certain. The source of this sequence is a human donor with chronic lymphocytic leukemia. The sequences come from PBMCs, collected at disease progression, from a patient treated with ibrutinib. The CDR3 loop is CASSPNPDTQYF. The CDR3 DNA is TGTGCCAGCAGCCCTAACCCAGATACGCAGTATTTT.